This is a list of T cell receptor beta chains from one sample in a study of blood T cell repertoires in COVID-19. Profiling relied on immunoSEQ multiplex PCR, and the TCRdb table lists in-frame clones only, not all of them. Altogether some 220,000 clones are present, 75% to 90% being singletons, with the ten largest covering about 4%. Sequenced: PBMCs or T cells enriched from blood (not recorded which). These receptors were taken from a middle-aged woman with acute COVID-19. Each CDR3 is given with its conserved first and last residue. The D gene is left open where the match is weak.

TRBJ1-6 TRBV11-2 - CASSHTGSSYNSPLHF TGTGCCAGCAGCCATACAGGGAGCTCCTATAATTCACCCCTCCACTTT
TRBJ2-2 TRBV5-1 - CASSLVPRVNTGELFF TGCGCCAGCAGCTTGGTACCCAGGGTGAACACCGGGGAGCTGTTTTTT
TRBJ1-2 TRBV4-1 - CASSPGLNYGYTF TGCGCCAGCAGCCCCGGACTTAACTATGGCTACACCTTC
TRBJ2-7 TRBV9 TRBD1 CASSAQGAGYEQYF TGTGCCAGCAGCGCACAGGGGGCAGGCTACGAGCAGTACTTC
TRBJ1-4 TRBV2 TRBD1 CASSRRGTVENEKLFF TGTGCCAGCAGTCGCCGCGGGACAGTTGAAAATGAAAAACTGTTTTTT
TRBJ1-1 TRBV6-5 - CASSYSWQAIEAFF TGTGCCAGCAGTTACTCGTGGCAGGCGATTGAAGCTTTCTTT
TRBJ1-2 TRBV18 TRBD1 CASSPDIPGQTTNYGYTF TGTGCCAGCTCACCCGATATACCGGGACAGACAACTAACTATGGCTACACCTTC
TRBJ2-7 TRBV9 - CASSGRQTNYEQYF TGTGCCAGCAGCGGCCGACAGACCAACTACGAGCAGTACTTC
TRBJ1-6 TRBV3-1/TRBV3-2 TRBD1 CASSQELRTGDHSPLHF TGTGCCAGCAGCCAAGAACTCAGGACAGGGGACCATTCACCCCTCCACTTT
TRBJ2-1 TRBV7-2 TRBD2 CASSLGYGGLTDNEQFF TGTGCCAGCAGCTTAGGATATGGGGGACTAACCGACAATGAGCAGTTCTTC
TRBJ1-5 TRBV19 TRBD1 CASSMKQGAQPQHF TGTGCCAGTAGTATGAAACAGGGGGCTCAGCCCCAGCATTTT
TRBJ2-2 TRBV7-9 - CASSGRVAGPNTGELFF TGTGCCAGCAGCGGCCGGGTGGCGGGACCGAACACCGGGGAGCTGTTTTTT
TRBJ2-4 TRBV5-5 TRBD2 CASSLAGGPAKNIQYF TGTGCCAGCAGCTTGGCGGGGGGGCCGGCCAAAAACATTCAGTACTTC
TRBJ1-2 TRBV27 - CASSLGGSGYTF TGTGCCAGCAGTCTGGGGGGTAGTGGCTACACCTTC